A single T cell receptor beta chain is shown here with its context. No antigen is known for it. These data are taken from a study of cytomegalovirus exposure and HLA in healthy donors. Overall study findings and caveats: In a later analysis, HLA-C alleles had the fewest associated TCRs, DRB1 alleles the most.

The CDR3 is 14 residues long. Germline V lookup: CDR1 SNHLY, CDR2 FYNNEI. With 6 bases removed from V and 0 bases from J, the gap between germline ends came to 9 bases. Primers included in the PCR were 60 Vbeta and 13 Jbeta primers. Profiling relied on immunoSEQ multiplex PCR, and the TCRdb table lists in-frame clones only, not all of them. The sample gives about 150,000 clones, around four fifths of which show up once; more than 1.5% is in the top ten. The sample taken for sequencing was PBMCs. The clonotype was recovered from a man aged 18 to 29 in good health and CMV-seronegative. The chain is built from TRBV2 and TRBJ1-3; D is uncertain. CDR3 protein: CASSQGGSGNTIYF. The DNA for the CDR3 is TGTGCCAGCAGCCAAGGCGGCTCTGGAAACACCATATATTTT.